This T cell receptor (beta chain) was observed in a study of T cell responses to AZD1222 COVID-19 vaccine. Study in general: Second-dose timings of about 4 or about 12 weeks were pooled. Whole-study findings and limits: The donor cohort was predominantly white British with a female majority, and clonal diversity may have been underestimated. Close to half of all spike-specific TCRs reportedly target regions of the variants that are unmutated.

The germline CDR1 and CDR2 sequences are SEHNR and FQNEAQ (reference sequence). CDR3 length: 14 residues. V lost 4 bases and J 4 bases, leaving 13 bases between the germline ends. This table comes from immunoSEQ multiplex PCR, and its TCRdb copy is limited to in-frame clones, with some not included. Of 90,000 to 140,000 clones detected, around 80% appear once; the ten largest clones hold 4% to 6%. On this clone: The antigen is undetermined.

The chain links TRBV7-9 to TRBJ1-1; weak D call: TRBD1 (6 bases). The clonotype was recovered from an adult in good health. Sequences were derived from peripheral blood, sampled on day 0 of AZD1222 vaccination. CDR3 residues: CASSSQGRVTEAFF. The DNA for the CDR3 is TGTGCCAGCAGCTCACAGGGCCGGGTCACTGAAGCTTTCTTT.